These 18 T cell receptor beta chains were sequenced from one sample in a study of shared clonotypes between healthy human individuals. The data were produced by immunoSEQ multiplex PCR, yet TCRdb's version contains in-frame clones alone and is incomplete. This repertoire shows roughly 2 million clones, just under 95% found once; its top ten account for roughly 1%. As defined, naive CD8 cells were CD45RO-negative and positively selected for CCR7, with terminally differentiated effector memory CD45RA+ cells excluded. Material: naive CD8+ T cells sorted from blood. The source is a man between 18 and 35 years old in good health.

This rearrangement joins TRBV9 to TRBJ2-3; the match to TRBD2 covers 7 bases. This CDR3 is built from 16 residues. V lost 0 bases to trimming and J lost 2 bases; unmatched junction nucleotides: 6. The germline CDR1 and CDR2 sequences are SGDLS and YYNGEE. The CDR3 sequence: CASSVDSGEYTDTQYF. DNA for the CDR3: TGTGCCAGCAGCGTAGACAGCGGGGAATACACAGATACGCAGTATTTT.

The chain carries TRBV9 and TRBJ2-7; no firm D call. The CDR3 is made up of 15 amino acids. CDR1 is SGDLS and CDR2 is YYNGEE in the germline V gene. V gave up 4 bases and J gave up 4 bases, with 18 bases separating them. Here the CDR3 DNA reads TGTGCCAGCAGCTTCAGTTTAGATGCCCTTTACGAGCAGTACTTC. Its protein is CASSFSLDALYEQYF.

The V and J genes are TRBV5-6 and TRBJ1-4, with D unclear. CDR1 SGHDT and CDR2 YYEEEE come from the germline V gene. This CDR3 has 15 residues. Trimming shortened V by 5 bases and J by 0 bases, and 11 bases separated the two germline ends. The CDR3 loop is CASRPWGATNEKLFF. For the CDR3, the DNA is TGTGCCAGCAGGCCTTGGGGTGCAACTAATGAAAAACTGTTTTTT. Based on the CDR3 plus reference TRBV5-6 and TRBJ1-4, the full variable domain is DAGVTQSPTHLIKTRGQQVTLRCSPKSGHDTVSWYQQALGQGPQFIFQYYEEEERQRGNFPDRFSGHQFPNYSSELNVNALLLGDSALYLCASRPWGATNEKLFFGSGTQLSVL.

The rearrangement links TRBV15 to TRBJ2-5; D ambiguous. From germline, CDR1 is LNHNV and CDR2 YYDKDF (reference sequence). Trimming removed 0 bases from V and 2 bases from J, with 10 bases in between. There are 15 residues in the CDR3. The CDR3 loop is CATSRDLRSQETQYF. CDR3 coding DNA: TGTGCCACCAGCAGAGATCTACGCAGTCAAGAGACCCAGTACTTC.

The CDR3 coding sequence is TGTGCCAGCAGCGACCCCGGGACAGGGATCGACGAGCAGTACTTC. This translates into CASSDPGTGIDEQYF. The rearrangement uses TRBV9 and TRBJ2-7; the match to TRBD1 covers 9 bases. Germline-derived CDR1 and CDR2 are SGDLS and YYNGEE. V trimming: 3 bases; J trimming: 5 bases; junction bases outside the gene matches: 9. The CDR3 extends over 15 amino acids.

This clone was recorded once. Other DNA sequences in the same sample also yield this CDR3. This chain joins TRBV4-1 and TRBJ2-7; a possible D gene is TRBD2 (6 bases). This CDR3 spans 13 amino acids. The V and J ends lost 4 bases and 3 bases respectively, with 10 bases between them. Germline V gene data show CDR1 as MGHRA and CDR2 as YSYEKL. The CDR3 loop reads CASSPGLLYEQYF. DNA for the CDR3: TGCGCCAGCAGCCCGGGACTGCTCTACGAGCAGTACTTC.

As to this clone: Different DNA sequences within this sample yield the same CDR3. V is TRBV30 and J is TRBJ1-3; D unresolved. V gave up 2 bases and J gave up 0 bases, with 5 bases separating them. This CDR3 has 13 amino acids. The germline V gene has CDR1 GTSNPN and CDR2 SVGIG (reference sequence). CDR3 residues: CAWSLDSGNTIYF. CDR3 nucleotide sequence: TGTGCCTGGAGTCTCGACTCTGGAAACACCATATATTTT.

The chain has TRBV7-6 and TRBJ2-7, with D perhaps assigned TRBD1 or TRBD2 (5 bases each). V was cut by 4 bases and J by 5 bases, with 12 bases left in between. Germline CDR1 is SGHVS and CDR2 is FNYEAQ. CDR3 length equals 13 residues. The DNA of the CDR3 is TGTGCCAGCAGCTCCCGAGGGGTGAACGAGCAGTACTTC. Its protein product is CASSSRGVNEQYF.

The V gene is TRBV25-1, the J gene TRBJ2-5; 7 bases are a match to TRBD1. The CDR3 covers 14 residues. Germline values: CDR1 MGHDK, CDR2 SYGVNS. Trimming removed 7 bases from V and 7 bases from J; junction bases left unmatched: 12. CDR3 region: CASTQGETAGTQYF. The CDR3 bases are TGTGCCAGCACCCAGGGGGAGACAGCCGGGACCCAGTACTTC.

Turning to this clone: The sample contains more than one DNA sequence encoding this CDR3. The chain recombines TRBV7-9 with TRBJ2-7, with D perhaps matching TRBD2 (6 bases). Germline loops: CDR1 SEHNR, CDR2 FQNEAQ (reference sequence). The CDR3 is 12 residues long. Trimming shortened V by 3 bases and J by 5 bases, and 8 bases separated the two germline ends. The CDR3 reads CASSLGLDEQYF. The CDR3 bases are TGTGCCAGCAGCTTGGGACTTGACGAGCAGTACTTC.

The chain couples TRBV27 to TRBJ2-3; D could derive from TRBD1 or TRBD2 (5 bases each). Germline CDR1 is MNHEY and CDR2 is SMNVEV (reference sequence). The germline V and J ends were trimmed by 6 bases and 4 bases, with 17 bases remaining between them. This CDR3 has 15 amino acids. The CDR3 loop is CASSDGAADADTQYF. Written as DNA, the CDR3 is TGTGCCAGCAGCGACGGGGCGGCAGACGCAGATACGCAGTATTTT.

In its sample, this clone was seen once. V and J are TRBV7-6 and TRBJ2-5, with 9 bases fitting TRBD2. The V gene end was trimmed by 5 bases and the J gene end by 4 bases; junction bases not matched to a gene: 8. The CDR3 is 15 residues long. The germline gives CDR1 SGHVS, CDR2 FNYEAQ. The CDR3 coding sequence is TGTGCCAGCAGCCCTGAGGTAGCGGGAGTAGAGACCCAGTACTTC. This codes for CASSPEVAGVETQYF.

The chain joins TRBV10-3 to TRBJ1-2, with D perhaps matching TRBD1 (6 bases). The CDR3 consists of 14 residues. Germline CDR1 ENHRY, CDR2 SYGVKD. Trimming removed 2 bases from V and 5 bases from J, with 12 bases in between. The CDR3 reads CAISEAGAGYGYTF. The CDR3 coding sequence is TGTGCCATCAGTGAGGCAGGGGCAGGGTATGGCTACACCTTC.

The V and J genes are TRBV27 and TRBJ1-4; weak D call: TRBD1 (6 bases). The CDR3 has 16 amino acids. V was cut by 3 bases and J by 7 bases, with 18 bases left in between. CDR1 and CDR2 from the germline V gene are MNHEY and SMNVEV (reference sequence). CDR3 in DNA: TGTGCCAGCAGTTTCCCCCCCGGGGGCCAAAGTGAAAAACTGTTTTTT. Protein product: CASSFPPGGQSEKLFF.

V and J are TRBV18 and TRBJ2-7, with 8 positions matching TRBD1. Per germline, CDR1 KGHSH and CDR2 LQKENI. The length of the CDR3 is 14 residues. J gave up 4 bases and V 5 bases, and 7 bases lay outside the gene matches. The DNA for the CDR3 is TGTGCCAGCTCAACGACAGGGGTTTATTACGAGCAGTACTTC. Protein sequence: CASSTTGVYYEQYF.

This rearrangement joins TRBV10-3 to TRBJ1-5, with D possibly being TRBD1 (5 bases). V lost 3 bases, J lost 5 bases, and 14 bases lay in between. The CDR3 has 15 residues. Germline V CDR1 and CDR2: ENHRY, SYGVKD. The CDR3 DNA follows: TGTGCCATCAGTGATGGGGGTGAGGGGTATCAGCCCCAGCATTTT. Translated: CAISDGGEGYQPQHF.

The chain is built from TRBV5-8 and TRBJ2-7; D is unclear. CDR1 and CDR2 (germline): SGHTS, YDEGEE. Trimming removed 3 bases from V and 5 bases from J, with 9 bases in between. This CDR3 has 12 residues. Here the CDR3 reads CASSWRFHEQYF. The CDR3 nucleotides are TGTGCCAGCAGCTGGAGATTCCACGAGCAGTACTTC.

The chain combines TRBV30 with TRBJ1-1, with D unclear. The CDR3 is 15 residues long. The V gene lost 3 bases and the J gene lost 1 base, with 15 bases spanning the gap. Germline V lookup: CDR1 GTSNPN, CDR2 SVGIG (reference sequence). The CDR3 loop is CAWRSYGVANTEAFF. The DNA of the CDR3 is TGTGCCTGGAGGTCATATGGGGTGGCGAACACTGAAGCTTTCTTT.